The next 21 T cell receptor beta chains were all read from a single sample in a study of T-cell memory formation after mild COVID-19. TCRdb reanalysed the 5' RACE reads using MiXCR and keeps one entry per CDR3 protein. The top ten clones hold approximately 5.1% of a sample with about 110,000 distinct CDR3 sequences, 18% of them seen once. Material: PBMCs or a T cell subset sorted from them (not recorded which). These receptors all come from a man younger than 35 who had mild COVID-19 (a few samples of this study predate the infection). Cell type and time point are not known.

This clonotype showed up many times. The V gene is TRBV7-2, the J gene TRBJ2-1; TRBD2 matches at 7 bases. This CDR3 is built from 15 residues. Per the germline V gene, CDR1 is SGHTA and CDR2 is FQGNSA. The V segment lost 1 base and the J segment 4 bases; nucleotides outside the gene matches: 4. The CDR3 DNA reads TGTGCCAGCAGCTTAGTCGGGGGGTATTACAATGAGCAGTTCTTC. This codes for CASSLVGGYYNEQFF.

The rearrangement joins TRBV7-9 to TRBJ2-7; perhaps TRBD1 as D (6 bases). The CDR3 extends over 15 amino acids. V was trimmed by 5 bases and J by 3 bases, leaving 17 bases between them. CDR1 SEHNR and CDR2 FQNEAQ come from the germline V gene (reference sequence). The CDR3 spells CASSPPGAFRYEQYF. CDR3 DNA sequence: TGTGCCAGCAGCCCCCCAGGGGCGTTTCGCTACGAGCAGTACTTC. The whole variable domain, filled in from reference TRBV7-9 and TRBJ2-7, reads DTGVSQNPRHKITKRGQNVTFRCDPISEHNRLYWYRQTLGQGPEFLTYFQNEAQLEKSRLLSDRFSAERPKGSFSTLEIQRTEQGDSAMYLCASSPPGAFRYEQYFGPGTRLTVT.

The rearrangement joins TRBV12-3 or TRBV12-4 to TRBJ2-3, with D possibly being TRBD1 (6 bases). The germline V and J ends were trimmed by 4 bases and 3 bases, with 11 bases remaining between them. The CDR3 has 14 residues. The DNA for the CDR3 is TGTGCCAGCAGTTACAGGGTGGGGACAGATACGCAGTATTTT. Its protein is CASSYRVGTDTQYF.

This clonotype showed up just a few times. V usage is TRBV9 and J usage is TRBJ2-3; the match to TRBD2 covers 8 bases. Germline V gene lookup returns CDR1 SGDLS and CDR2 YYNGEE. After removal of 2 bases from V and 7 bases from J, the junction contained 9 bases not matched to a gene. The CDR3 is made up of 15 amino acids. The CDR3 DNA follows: TGTGCCAGCAGCGTTTTCGGGGGGGAGAGTTATACGCAGTATTTT. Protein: CASSVFGGESYTQYF.

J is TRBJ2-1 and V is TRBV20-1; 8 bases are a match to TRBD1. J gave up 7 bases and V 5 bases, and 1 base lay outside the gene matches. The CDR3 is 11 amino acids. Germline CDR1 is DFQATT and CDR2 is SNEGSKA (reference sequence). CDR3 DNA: TGCAGTGCTTGGGACAGGAATGAGCAGTTCTTC. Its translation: CSAWDRNEQFF.

This CDR3 reads CAISEGTGGRNEQFF. The CDR3, as DNA: TGTGCCATCAGTGAGGGGACAGGGGGCCGCAATGAGCAGTTCTTC. The chain is built from TRBV10-3 and TRBJ2-1; 12 bases map to TRBD1. Per germline, CDR1 ENHRY and CDR2 SYGVKD. The ends lost 2 bases at V and 6 bases at J; junction bases unmatched: 2. The CDR3 length is 15 residues.

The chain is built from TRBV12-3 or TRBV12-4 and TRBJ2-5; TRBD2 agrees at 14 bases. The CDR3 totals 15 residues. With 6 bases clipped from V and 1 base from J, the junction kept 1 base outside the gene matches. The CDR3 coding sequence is TGTGCCAGCAGCGGACTAGCGGGGGGCCAAGAGACCCAGTACTTC. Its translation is CASSGLAGGQETQYF.

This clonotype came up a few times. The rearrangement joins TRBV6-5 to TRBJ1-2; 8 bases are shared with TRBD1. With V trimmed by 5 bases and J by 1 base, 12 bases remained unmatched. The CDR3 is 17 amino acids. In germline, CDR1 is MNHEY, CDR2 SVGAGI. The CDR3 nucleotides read TGTGCCAGCAGTGACAGGGGACCCTCCCTCGTTAACTATGGCTACACCTTC. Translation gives CASSDRGPSLVNYGYTF.

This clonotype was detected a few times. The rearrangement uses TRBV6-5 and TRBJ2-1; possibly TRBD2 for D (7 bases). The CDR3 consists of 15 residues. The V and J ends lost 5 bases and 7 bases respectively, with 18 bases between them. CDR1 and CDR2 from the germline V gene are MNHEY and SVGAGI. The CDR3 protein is CASSTAGAGRNEQFF. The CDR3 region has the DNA TGTGCCAGCAGTACTGCGGGGGCAGGTCGGAATGAGCAGTTCTTC.

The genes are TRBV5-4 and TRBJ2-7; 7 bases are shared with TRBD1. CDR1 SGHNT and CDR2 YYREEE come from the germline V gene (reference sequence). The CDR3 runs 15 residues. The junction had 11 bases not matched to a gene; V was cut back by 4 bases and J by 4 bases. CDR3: CASSPDYGQEYEQYV. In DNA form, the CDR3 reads TGTGCCAGCAGCCCGGATTACGGACAGGAGTACGAGCAGTACGTC.

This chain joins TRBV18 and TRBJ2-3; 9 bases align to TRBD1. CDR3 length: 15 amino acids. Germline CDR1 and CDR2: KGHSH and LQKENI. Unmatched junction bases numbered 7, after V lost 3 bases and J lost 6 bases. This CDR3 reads CASSPNLDRGDTQYF. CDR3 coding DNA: TGTGCCAGCTCACCCAACCTCGACAGGGGGGATACGCAGTATTTT.

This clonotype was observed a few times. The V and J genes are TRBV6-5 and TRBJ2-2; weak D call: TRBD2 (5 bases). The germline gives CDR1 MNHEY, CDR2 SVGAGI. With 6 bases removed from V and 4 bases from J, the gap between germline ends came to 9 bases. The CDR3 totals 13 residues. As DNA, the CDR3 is TGTGCCAGCAGAGGACTTTTCACCGGGGAGCTGTTTTTT. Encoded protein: CASRGLFTGELFF.

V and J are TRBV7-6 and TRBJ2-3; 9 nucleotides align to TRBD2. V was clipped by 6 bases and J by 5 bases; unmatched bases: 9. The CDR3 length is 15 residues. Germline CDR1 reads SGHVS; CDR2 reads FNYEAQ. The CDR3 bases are TGTGCCAGCAGTCTTAGCGGGGGCCTCTTAGATACGCAGTATTTT. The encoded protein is CASSLSGGLLDTQYF.

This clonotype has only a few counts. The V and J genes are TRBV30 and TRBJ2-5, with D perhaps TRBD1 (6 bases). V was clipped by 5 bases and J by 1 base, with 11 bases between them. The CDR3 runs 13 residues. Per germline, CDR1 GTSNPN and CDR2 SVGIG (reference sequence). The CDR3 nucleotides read TGTGCCTGGGGACAGACCTCCCAAGAGACCCAGTACTTC. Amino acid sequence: CAWGQTSQETQYF. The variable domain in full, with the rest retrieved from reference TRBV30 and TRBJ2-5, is SQTIHQWPATLVQPVGSPLSLECTVEGTSNPNLYWYRQAAGRGLQLLFYSVGIGQISSEVPQNLSASRPQDRQFILSSKKLLLSDSGFYLCAWGQTSQETQYFGPGTRLLVL.

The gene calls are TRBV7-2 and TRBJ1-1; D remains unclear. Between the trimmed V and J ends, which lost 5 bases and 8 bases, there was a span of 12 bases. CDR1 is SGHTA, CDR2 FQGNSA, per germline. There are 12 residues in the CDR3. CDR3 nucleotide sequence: TGTGCCAGCAGCCCTACCCACGGGGAAGCTTTCTTT. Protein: CASSPTHGEAFF.

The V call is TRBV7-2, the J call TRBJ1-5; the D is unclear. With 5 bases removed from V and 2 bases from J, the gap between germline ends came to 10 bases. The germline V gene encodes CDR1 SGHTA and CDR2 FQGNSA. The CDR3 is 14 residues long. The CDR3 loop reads CASSPSSGNQPQHF. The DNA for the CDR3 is TGTGCCAGCAGCCCCTCAAGTGGCAATCAGCCCCAGCATTTT.

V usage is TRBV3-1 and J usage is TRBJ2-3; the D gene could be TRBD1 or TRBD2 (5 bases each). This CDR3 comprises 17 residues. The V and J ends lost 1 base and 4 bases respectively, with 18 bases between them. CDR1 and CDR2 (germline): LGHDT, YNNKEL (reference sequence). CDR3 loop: CASSQAQSGAGPDTQYF. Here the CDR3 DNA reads TGTGCCAGCAGCCAAGCACAATCCGGGGCCGGTCCAGATACGCAGTATTTT.

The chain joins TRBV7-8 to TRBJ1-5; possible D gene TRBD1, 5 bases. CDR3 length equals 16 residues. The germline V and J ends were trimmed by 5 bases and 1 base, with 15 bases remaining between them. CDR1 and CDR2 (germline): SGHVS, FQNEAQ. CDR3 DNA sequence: TGTGCCAGCAGCCTGACGGGGGTGGGCAGCAATCAGCCCCAGCATTTT. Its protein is CASSLTGVGSNQPQHF.

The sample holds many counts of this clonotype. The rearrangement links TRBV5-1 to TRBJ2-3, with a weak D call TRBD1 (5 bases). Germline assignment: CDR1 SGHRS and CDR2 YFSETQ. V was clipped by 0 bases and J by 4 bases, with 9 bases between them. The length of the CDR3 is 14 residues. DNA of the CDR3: TGCGCCAGCAGCTTGGGCAGGGTCCCAGATACGCAGTATTTT. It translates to CASSLGRVPDTQYF.

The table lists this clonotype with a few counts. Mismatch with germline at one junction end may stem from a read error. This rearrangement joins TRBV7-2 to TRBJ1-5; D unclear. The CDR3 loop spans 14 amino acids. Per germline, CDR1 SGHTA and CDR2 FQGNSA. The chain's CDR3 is CASSFGPSTQPQHF. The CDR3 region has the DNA TGTGCCAGCAGCTTCGGTCCTAGCACTCAGCCCCAGCATTTT. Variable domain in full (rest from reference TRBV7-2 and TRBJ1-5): GAGVSQSPSNKVTEKGKDVELRCDPISGHTALYWYRQSLGQGLEFLIYFQGNSAPDKSGLPSDRFSAERTGGSVSTLTIQRTQQEDSAVYLCASSFGPSTQPQHFGDGTRLSIL.

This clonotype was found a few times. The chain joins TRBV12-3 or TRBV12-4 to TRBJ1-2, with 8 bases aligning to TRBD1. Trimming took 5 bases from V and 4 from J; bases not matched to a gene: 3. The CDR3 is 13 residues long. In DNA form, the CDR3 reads TGTGCCAGCAGTGGGGACAGGTCCTATGGCTACACCTTC. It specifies CASSGDRSYGYTF.